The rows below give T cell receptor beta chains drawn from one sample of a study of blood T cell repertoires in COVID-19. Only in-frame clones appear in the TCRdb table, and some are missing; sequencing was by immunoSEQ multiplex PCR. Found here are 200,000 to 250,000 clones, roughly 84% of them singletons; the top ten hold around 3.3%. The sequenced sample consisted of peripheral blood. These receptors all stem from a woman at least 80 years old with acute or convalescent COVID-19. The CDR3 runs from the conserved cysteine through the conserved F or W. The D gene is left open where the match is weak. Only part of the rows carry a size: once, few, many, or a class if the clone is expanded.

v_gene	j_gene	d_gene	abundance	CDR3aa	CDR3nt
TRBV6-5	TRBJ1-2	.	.	CASSYSRSNYGYTF	TGTGCCAGCAGTTACTCTAGGAGTAACTATGGCTACACCTTC
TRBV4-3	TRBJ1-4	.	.	CASSQDTGVANEKLFF	TGCGCCAGCAGCCAAGATACGGGGGTAGCTAATGAAAAACTGTTTTTT
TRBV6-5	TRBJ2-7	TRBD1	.	CASSYRDRGGQYF	TGTGCCAGCAGTTACAGGGACAGGGGCGGGCAGTACTTC
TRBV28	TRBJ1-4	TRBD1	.	CASSLIGQGWGNEKLFF	TGTGCCAGCAGTTTAATTGGACAGGGGTGGGGTAATGAAAAACTGTTTTTT
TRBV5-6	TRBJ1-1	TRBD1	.	CASSSLQGVGEAFF	TGTGCCAGCAGCTCCCTTCAGGGGGTGGGTGAAGCTTTCTTT
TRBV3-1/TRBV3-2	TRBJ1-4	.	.	CASSQSYEKLFF	TGTGCCAGCAGCCAGTCTTATGAAAAACTGTTTTTT
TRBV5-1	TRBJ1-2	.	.	CASSLSDSGLYGYTF	TGCGCCAGCAGCTTGTCGGACAGCGGCCTCTATGGCTACACCTTC
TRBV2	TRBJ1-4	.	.	CASSELTNEKLFF	TGTGCCAGCAGTGAACTCACTAATGAAAAACTGTTTTTT
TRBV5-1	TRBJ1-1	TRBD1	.	CASSSTGVNTEAFF	TGCGCCAGCAGCTCGACAGGGGTGAACACTGAAGCTTTCTTT
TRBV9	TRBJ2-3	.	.	CASSLATNPPVNTQYF	TGTGCCAGCAGCCTAGCCACTAACCCCCCGGTTAATACGCAGTATTTT
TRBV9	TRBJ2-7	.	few	CASSVGLKGAYEQYF	TGTGCCAGCAGCGTAGGACTAAAGGGTGCCTACGAGCAGTACTTC
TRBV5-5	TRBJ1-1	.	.	CASRSTRRVRDEAFF	TGTGCCAGCCGCTCTACCCGGCGGGTTAGAGATGAAGCTTTCTTT
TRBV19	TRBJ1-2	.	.	CASSMLLTTAIINYGYTF	TGTGCCAGTAGTATGCTGTTAACGACAGCTATAATTAACTATGGCTACACCTTC
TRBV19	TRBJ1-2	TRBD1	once	CASSLRQGLGYTF	TGTGCCAGTAGTCTCCGACAGGGTCTCGGCTACACCTTC
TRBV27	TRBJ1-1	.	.	CASSRQDTEAFF	TGTGCCAGCAGTCGACAGGACACTGAAGCTTTCTTT
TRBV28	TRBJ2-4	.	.	CASSPPGRTLAKNIQYF	TGTGCCAGCAGTCCCCCAGGGCGAACGCTAGCCAAAAACATTCAGTACTTC